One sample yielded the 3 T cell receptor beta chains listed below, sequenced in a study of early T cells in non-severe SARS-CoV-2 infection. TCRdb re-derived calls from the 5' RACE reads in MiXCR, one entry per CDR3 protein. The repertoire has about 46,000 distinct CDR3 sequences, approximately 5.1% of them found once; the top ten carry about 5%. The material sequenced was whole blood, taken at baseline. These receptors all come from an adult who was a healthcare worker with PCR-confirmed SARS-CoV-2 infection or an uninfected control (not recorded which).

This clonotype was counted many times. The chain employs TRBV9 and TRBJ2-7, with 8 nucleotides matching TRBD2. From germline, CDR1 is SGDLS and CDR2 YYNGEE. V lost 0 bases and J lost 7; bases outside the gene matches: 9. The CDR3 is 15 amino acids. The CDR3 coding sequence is TGTGCCAGCAGCGTAGAGAGAGCGGGAGTAGGGGAGCAGTACTTC. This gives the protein CASSVERAGVGEQYF.

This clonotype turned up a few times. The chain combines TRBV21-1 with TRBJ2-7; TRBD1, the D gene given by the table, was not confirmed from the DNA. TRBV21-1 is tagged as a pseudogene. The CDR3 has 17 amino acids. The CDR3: CAGSKHGGDRFAGEQYF. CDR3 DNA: TGTGCCGGCAGCAAACACGGGGGAGACCGCTTCGCCGGGGAGCAGTACTTC.

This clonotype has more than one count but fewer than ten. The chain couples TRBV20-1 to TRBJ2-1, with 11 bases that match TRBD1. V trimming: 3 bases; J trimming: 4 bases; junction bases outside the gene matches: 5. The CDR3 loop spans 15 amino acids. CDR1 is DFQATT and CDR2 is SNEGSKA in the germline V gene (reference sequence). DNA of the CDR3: TGCAGTGCTAGGTTCCGGGACAGGGGGTACAATGAGCAGTTCTTC. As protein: CSARFRDRGYNEQFF.